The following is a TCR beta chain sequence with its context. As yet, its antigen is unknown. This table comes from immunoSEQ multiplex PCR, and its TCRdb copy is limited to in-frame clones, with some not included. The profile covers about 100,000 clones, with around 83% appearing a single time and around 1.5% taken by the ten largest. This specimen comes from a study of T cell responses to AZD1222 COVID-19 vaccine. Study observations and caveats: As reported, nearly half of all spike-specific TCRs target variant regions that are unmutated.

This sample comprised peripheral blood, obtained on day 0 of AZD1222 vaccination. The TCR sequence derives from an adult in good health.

The CDR3 spells CASSPKTSGTSRTDTQYF. The CDR3 coding sequence is TGTGCCAGCAGCCCAAAGACTAGCGGGACCTCCCGCACAGATACGCAGTATTTT. This sequence joins TRBV11-2 and TRBJ2-3; 11 nucleotides line up with TRBD2. CDR1 SGHAT and CDR2 FQNNGV come from the germline V gene. The CDR3 has 18 residues. The V and J ends lost 5 bases and 1 base, in that order; junction bases with no gene match: 11.